These 25 T cell receptor beta chains share one sample of origin, sequenced in a study of identical twins. MiXCR, applied by TCRdb to the 5' RACE reads, yields one record per CDR3 protein. The data contain some 660,000 distinct CDR3 sequences, over 8.5% of them seen just once; the ten biggest clones take up 0.85% to 1%. This same sample was also part of a study on yellow fever vaccine responses in identical twins.

Sequencing was performed on PBMCs. The receptors were sampled from a woman younger than 35 in good health.

This clonotype was seen only a few times. The chain recombines TRBV5-8 with TRBJ2-6, with TRBD1 identical over 9 bases. Germline CDR1 is SGHTS and CDR2 is YDEGEE. The CDR3 contains 17 residues. The V gene end was trimmed by 0 bases and the J gene end by 1 base; junction bases not matched to a gene: 2. The CDR3 region is CASSLETGGSGANVLTF. The CDR3 bases are TGTGCCAGCAGCTTGGAGACAGGGGGATCTGGGGCCAACGTCCTGACTTTC.

The J gene is TRBJ2-7, the V gene TRBV30; D is undetermined. Germline V CDR1 and CDR2: GTSNPN, SVGIG (reference sequence). The CDR3 length is 11 residues. The V and J ends lost 1 base and 6 bases respectively, with 7 bases between them. The CDR3 DNA follows: TGTGCCTGGAGTGGCACAGTCGAGCAGTACTTC. Translation gives CAWSGTVEQYF. Filled out from reference TRBV30 and TRBJ2-7, the complete variable domain reads SQTIHQWPATLVQPVGSPLSLECTVEGTSNPNLYWYRQAAGRGLQLLFYSVGIGQISSEVPQNLSASRPQDRQFILSSKKLLLSDSGFYLCAWSGTVEQYFGPGTRLTVT.

This clonotype was found a few times. The V call is TRBV20-1, the J call TRBJ2-1, with D perhaps TRBD2 (6 bases). V was trimmed by 3 bases and J by 4 bases, leaving 13 bases between them. The CDR3 runs to 14 residues. Germline V gene lookup returns CDR1 DFQATT and CDR2 SNEGSKA (reference sequence). CDR3 residues: CSASRSGFYNEQFF. The DNA of the CDR3 is TGCAGTGCTAGCAGGAGCGGGTTTTACAATGAGCAGTTCTTC.

This clonotype was recorded a few times. This sequence joins TRBV20-1 and TRBJ2-5; D might be TRBD1 (7 bases). The CDR3 is 14 amino acids. Deletions cut 3 bases from V and 1 base from J, with 12 bases between. In germline, CDR1 is DFQATT, CDR2 SNEGSKA (reference sequence). The CDR3 is CSASGQGGQETQYF. The CDR3 region has the DNA TGCAGTGCTAGTGGGCAGGGGGGCCAAGAGACCCAGTACTTC.

V usage is TRBV6-2 or TRBV6-3 and J usage is TRBJ2-7; possibly TRBD1 for D (6 bases). This CDR3 is built from 14 residues. Trimming removed 7 bases from V and 0 bases from J, with 13 bases in between. Per the germline V gene, CDR1 is MNHEY and CDR2 is SVGEGT. The CDR3 nucleotides read TGTGCCAGCACCGCCGGGACATACTCCTACGAGCAGTACTTC. Protein: CASTAGTYSYEQYF.

This clonotype turned up a few times. V gene TRBV7-3 combines with J gene TRBJ2-1, with D maybe TRBD1 (5 bases). Germline V CDR1 and CDR2: SGHTA, FQGTGA. The CDR3 runs 14 residues. V lost 5 bases and J lost 6, with 14 bases in between. This CDR3 reads CASSPTGAGNEQFF. CDR3 DNA: TGTGCCAGCAGCCCCACAGGTGCAGGCAATGAGCAGTTCTTC.

This clonotype was picked up many times. The CDR3 loop reads CASSQPGQGSEAFF. In nucleotides, the CDR3 is TGTGCCAGCAGCCAGCCGGGACAGGGGTCTGAAGCTTTCTTT. This sequence joins TRBV4-2 and TRBJ1-1; 10 nucleotides align to TRBD1. This CDR3 has 14 amino acids. V dropped 3 bases and J dropped 6; count of bases not matched to a gene: 4. Germline CDR1 is LGHNA and CDR2 is YNFKEQ.

This chain joins TRBV4-2 and TRBJ2-5, with 11 bases aligning to TRBD2. Germline V gene data show CDR1 as LGHNA and CDR2 as YNFKEQ. The V and J ends lost 1 base and 1 base, in that order; junction bases with no gene match: 5. The CDR3 sequence is 17 residues long. The CDR3 spells CASSQGLAGGLQETQYF. The CDR3 DNA is TGTGCCAGCAGCCAAGGTCTAGCGGGAGGCCTCCAAGAGACCCAGTACTTC.

This clonotype showed up just a few times. The CDR3 DNA sequence: TGTGCCAGCAGCCCATTAGGAGGGGGTACCACTGAAGCTTTCTTT. This gives the protein CASSPLGGGTTEAFF. The chain couples TRBV11-3 to TRBJ1-1; D perhaps matches TRBD1 (6 bases). CDR1 and CDR2 from the germline V gene are SGHNT and YENEEA. The CDR3 is 15 amino acids. Trimming left V 5 bases short and J 4 bases short, with 17 bases between.

This clonotype occurred many times. This chain links TRBV5-1 with TRBJ2-5; D is undetermined. Germline V gene lookup returns CDR1 SGHRS and CDR2 YFSETQ. V dropped 4 bases and J dropped 7 bases, with 17 bases sitting between them. The CDR3 loop spans 14 amino acids. CDR3 coding DNA: TGCGCCAGCAGCGCGCAATCAGTCTCAGGGACCCAGTACTTC. Translating gives CASSAQSVSGTQYF. The whole variable domain, filled in from reference TRBV5-1 and TRBJ2-5, reads KAGVTQTPRYLIKTRGQQVTLSCSPISGHRSVSWYQQTPGQGLQFLFEYFSETQRNKGNFPGRFSGRQFSNSRSEMNVSTLELGDSALYLCASSAQSVSGTQYFGPGTRLLVL.

The V call is TRBV7-2, the J call TRBJ2-7, with D possibly TRBD2 on 6 matching bases. The CDR3 spans 15 residues. Trimming took off 1 base at V and 3 bases at J, with 13 bases between the two ends. CDR1 and CDR2 from the germline V gene are SGHTA and FQGNSA. CDR3 coding DNA: TGTGCCAGCAGCTTAGATGCTAGCGTCGGCTACGAGCAGTACTTC. Amino acid sequence: CASSLDASVGYEQYF.

This clonotype was seen ten or more times. The CDR3 nucleotides read TGTGCCACCAGCAGTCGACAGGGGGACACCGGGGAGCTGTTTTTT. This gives the protein CATSSRQGDTGELFF. The chain employs TRBV15 and TRBJ2-2, with TRBD1 identical over 9 bases. Trimming removed 3 bases from V and 3 bases from J; junction bases left unmatched: 2. Per the germline V gene, CDR1 is LNHNV and CDR2 is YYDKDF (reference sequence). CDR3 size: 15 residues.

This clonotype has a handful of counts. CDR3 amino acids: CASRELGGETQYF. CDR3 nucleotides: TGTGCCAGCAGAGAACTAGGGGGAGAGACCCAGTACTTC. The V gene is TRBV5-6, the J gene TRBJ2-5; D may be TRBD1 (6 bases). The V gene's germline CDR1 is SGHDT and CDR2 YYEEEE. The ends were cut back, 5 bases at V and 4 bases at J, with 12 bases in the middle. The CDR3 is 13 amino acids.

This clonotype was counted between two and nine times. V is TRBV27 and J is TRBJ2-7; TRBD2 agrees at 13 bases. Germline assignment: CDR1 MNHEY and CDR2 SMNVEV (reference sequence). This CDR3 has 15 amino acids. The V segment lost 4 bases and the J segment 6 bases; nucleotides outside the gene matches: 6. CDR3 amino acids: CASSSLGLAGAEQYF. CDR3 in DNA: TGTGCCAGCAGTTCCTTAGGACTAGCGGGAGCCGAGCAGTACTTC.

This clonotype has at least ten counts. The chain carries TRBV12-3 or TRBV12-4 and TRBJ2-3, with TRBD2 matching over 13 bases. V was pared by 4 bases and J by 5 bases, with 6 bases of the junction left unmatched. This CDR3 is built from 16 residues. In DNA, the CDR3 is TGTGCCAGCAGTTCTGGACTAGCGGGAGCTCGAGATACGCAGTATTTT. Its protein is CASSSGLAGARDTQYF.

This clonotype was picked up a small number of times. The CDR3 coding sequence is TGTGCCAGCAGCTTGGAAGGACAGGGTCAACACGAGCAGTACTTC. Amino acid sequence: CASSLEGQGQHEQYF. The V and J genes are TRBV5-8 and TRBJ2-7, with 8 bases that match TRBD1. The CDR3 spans 15 residues. CDR1 and CDR2 (germline): SGHTS, YDEGEE. J was trimmed by 5 bases and V by 0 bases; bases with no gene match: 7.

This chain links TRBV11-3 with TRBJ2-3; 7 bases are a match to TRBD1. V trimming: 5 bases; J trimming: 1 base; junction bases outside the gene matches: 9. Germline CDR1 and CDR2: SGHNT and YENEEA. This CDR3 region has 16 residues. CDR3 coding DNA: TGTGCCAGCAGCCCGTCGACAGGGATTGGCACAGATACGCAGTATTTT. Amino acids: CASSPSTGIGTDTQYF.

This clonotype has a handful of counts. The chain recombines TRBV25-1 with TRBJ2-1; 9 nucleotides agree with TRBD2. The J segment lost 3 bases and the V segment lost 7 bases, leaving 7 bases of the junction unmatched. CDR3 size: 15 residues. Germline V gives CDR1 MGHDK, CDR2 SYGVNS. The CDR3 loop is CASKVAGDIYNEQFF. The CDR3 coding sequence is TGTGCCAGCAAGGTAGCGGGAGATATCTACAATGAGCAGTTCTTC.

This clonotype was seen at least ten times. The chain recombines TRBV5-1 with TRBJ1-4; D is ambiguous. Germline V gene data show CDR1 as SGHRS and CDR2 as YFSETQ. Deletions cut 4 bases from V and 5 bases from J, with 12 bases between. CDR3 size: 14 residues. CDR3 residues: CASSAGLGNEKLFF. The CDR3 DNA reads TGCGCCAGCAGCGCCGGACTCGGGAATGAAAAACTGTTTTTT. The variable domain in full, completed from reference TRBV5-1 and TRBJ1-4, reads KAGVTQTPRYLIKTRGQQVTLSCSPISGHRSVSWYQQTPGQGLQFLFEYFSETQRNKGNFPGRFSGRQFSNSRSEMNVSTLELGDSALYLCASSAGLGNEKLFFGSGTQLSVL.

This clonotype was observed a few times. This chain connects TRBV15 to TRBJ1-5; TRBD1 matches at 8 bases. The CDR3 is 19 amino acids. Trimming took 0 bases from V and 3 from J; bases not matched to a gene: 13. Per the germline V gene, CDR1 is LNHNV and CDR2 is YYDKDF (reference sequence). CDR3 sequence reads: CATSRDRGQTGGPNQPQHF. DNA of the CDR3: TGTGCCACCAGCAGAGATCGAGGACAAACAGGGGGGCCCAATCAGCCCCAGCATTTT.

This clonotype was counted only a few times. The chain carries TRBV11-3 and TRBJ1-1, with 8 bases that match TRBD1. In germline, CDR1 is SGHNT, CDR2 YENEEA. V was clipped by 0 bases and J by 1 base; unmatched bases: 7. The CDR3 extends over 17 amino acids. The CDR3 coding sequence is TGTGCCAGCAGCTTAGATCCAGGGGGCCCCACGAACACTGAAGCTTTCTTT. Its protein product is CASSLDPGGPTNTEAFF.

This clonotype was seen repeatedly, ten times or more. This chain uses TRBV2 with TRBJ2-1; 9 bases fit TRBD1. This CDR3 has 15 residues. The junction had 11 bases not matched to a gene; V was cut back by 4 bases and J by 10 bases. The V gene's germline CDR1 is SNHLY and CDR2 FYNNEI. CDR3 sequence (DNA): TGTGCCAGCAGTGTATTGGGACAGGGAAGTGGAGAGCAGTTCTTC. As protein: CASSVLGQGSGEQFF.

The J gene is TRBJ1-2, the V gene TRBV20-1; D is ambiguous. The CDR3 has 11 residues. Trimming removed 0 bases at V and 8 bases at J, with 7 bases between. Germline CDR1 reads DFQATT; CDR2 reads SNEGSKA (reference sequence). The CDR3, as DNA: TGCAGTGCTAGAGATGCTGGAGGCTACACCTTC. Amino acids: CSARDAGGYTF.

This clonotype was seen only a few times. V usage is TRBV2 and J usage is TRBJ2-1; either TRBD1 or TRBD2 may fit D (6 bases each). V lost 8 bases to trimming and J lost 5 bases, with 16 bases between them. The germline CDR1 and CDR2 sequences are SNHLY and FYNNEI. This CDR3 contains 14 residues. The CDR3 coding sequence is TGTGCCAGCCACGGGTGGGGGGACAACAATGAGCAGTTCTTC. Its translation is CASHGWGDNNEQFF. Full variable domain (outside the CDR3, taken from reference TRBV2 and TRBJ2-1): EPEVTQTPSHQVTQMGQEVILRCVPISNHLYFYWYRQILGQKVEFLVSFYNNEISEKSEIFDDQFSVERPDGSNFTLKIRSTKLEDSAMYFCASHGWGDNNEQFFGPGTRLTVL.

This clonotype was recorded a few times. The rearrangement links TRBV24-1 to TRBJ2-5; 8 bases are a match to TRBD1. This CDR3 spans 15 amino acids. Germline CDR1 reads KGHDR; CDR2 reads SFDVKD. Unmatched junction bases numbered 6, after V lost 4 bases and J lost 3 bases. Here the CDR3 reads CATSDRTGGEETQYF. CDR3 DNA sequence: TGTGCCACCAGTGACCGTACAGGGGGTGAAGAGACCCAGTACTTC.